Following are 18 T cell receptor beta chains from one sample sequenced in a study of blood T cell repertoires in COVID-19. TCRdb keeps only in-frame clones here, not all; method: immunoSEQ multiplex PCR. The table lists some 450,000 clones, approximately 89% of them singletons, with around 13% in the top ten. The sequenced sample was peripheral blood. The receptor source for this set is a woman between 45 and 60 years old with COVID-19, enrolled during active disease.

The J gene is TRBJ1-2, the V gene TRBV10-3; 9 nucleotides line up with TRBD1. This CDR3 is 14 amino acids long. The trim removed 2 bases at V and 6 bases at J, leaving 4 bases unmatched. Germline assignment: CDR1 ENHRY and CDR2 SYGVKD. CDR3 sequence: CAISETGTGNGYTF. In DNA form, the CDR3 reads TGTGCCATCAGTGAGACCGGGACAGGGAATGGCTACACCTTC.

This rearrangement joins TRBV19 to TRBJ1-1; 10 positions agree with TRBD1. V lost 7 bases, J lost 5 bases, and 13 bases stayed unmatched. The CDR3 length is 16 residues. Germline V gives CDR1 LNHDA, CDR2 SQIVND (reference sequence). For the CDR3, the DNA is TGTGCCAGTATCCCTGGGACAGGGGTTCTAATGACTGAAGCTTTCTTT. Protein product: CASIPGTGVLMTEAFF.

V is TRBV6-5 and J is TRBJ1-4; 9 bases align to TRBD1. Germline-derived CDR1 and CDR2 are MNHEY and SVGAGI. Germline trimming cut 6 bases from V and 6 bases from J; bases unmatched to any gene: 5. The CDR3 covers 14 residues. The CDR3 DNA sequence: TGTGCCAGCAGCCGGGACAGGGTGGATGAAAAACTGTTTTTT. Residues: CASSRDRVDEKLFF.

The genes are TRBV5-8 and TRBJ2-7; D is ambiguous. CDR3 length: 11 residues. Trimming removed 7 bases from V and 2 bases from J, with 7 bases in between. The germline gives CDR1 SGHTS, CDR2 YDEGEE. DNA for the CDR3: TGTGCCAGCGAGAGAACCTACGAGCAGTACTTC. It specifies CASERTYEQYF.

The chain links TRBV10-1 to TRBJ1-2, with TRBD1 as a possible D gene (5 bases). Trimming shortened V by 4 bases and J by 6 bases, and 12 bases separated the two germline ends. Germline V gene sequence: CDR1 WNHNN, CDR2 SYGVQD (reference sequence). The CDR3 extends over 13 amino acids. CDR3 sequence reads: CASSVSREHGYTF. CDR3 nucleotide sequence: TGCGCCAGCAGTGTCTCCAGGGAACATGGCTACACCTTC.

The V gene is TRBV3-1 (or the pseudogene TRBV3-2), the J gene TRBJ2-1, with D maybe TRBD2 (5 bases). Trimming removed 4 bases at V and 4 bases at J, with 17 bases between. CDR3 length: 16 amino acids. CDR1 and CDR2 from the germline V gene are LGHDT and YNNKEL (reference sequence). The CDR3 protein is CASSLIQASPYNEQFF. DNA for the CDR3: TGTGCCAGCAGCCTGATCCAGGCTAGCCCTTACAATGAGCAGTTCTTC.

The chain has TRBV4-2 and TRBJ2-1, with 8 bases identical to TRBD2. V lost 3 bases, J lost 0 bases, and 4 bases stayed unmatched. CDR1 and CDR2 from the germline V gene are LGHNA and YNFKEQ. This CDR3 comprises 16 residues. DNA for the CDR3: TGTGCCAGCAGCCAGGGCCTAGCGGGCTCCTACAATGAGCAGTTCTTC. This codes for CASSQGLAGSYNEQFF.

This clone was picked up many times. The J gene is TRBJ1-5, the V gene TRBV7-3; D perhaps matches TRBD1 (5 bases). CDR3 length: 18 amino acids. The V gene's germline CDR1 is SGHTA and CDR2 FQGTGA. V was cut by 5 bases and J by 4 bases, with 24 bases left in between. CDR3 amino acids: CASSIDRDFRRRNQPQHF. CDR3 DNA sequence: TGTGCCAGCAGCATCGATCGGGACTTTCGGCGGAGAAATCAGCCCCAGCATTTT.

The DNA of the CDR3 is TGTGCCAGCAGCCAAGAGCGGTGGACCTACGAGCAGTACTTC. Its protein is CASSQERWTYEQYF. The chain is built from TRBV3-1 (or the pseudogene TRBV3-2) and TRBJ2-7; no clear D. V was pared by 0 bases and J by 2 bases, with 8 bases between. CDR1 and CDR2 (germline): LGHDT, YNNKEL (reference sequence). This CDR3 is 14 amino acids long.

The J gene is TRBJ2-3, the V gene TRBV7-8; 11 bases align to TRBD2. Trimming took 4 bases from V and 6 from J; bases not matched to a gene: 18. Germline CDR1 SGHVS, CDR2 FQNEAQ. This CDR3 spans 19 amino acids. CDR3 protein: CASSSRYTSGGPEPDTQYF. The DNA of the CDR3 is TGTGCCAGCAGCTCTAGGTATACTAGCGGGGGACCGGAGCCGGATACGCAGTATTTT. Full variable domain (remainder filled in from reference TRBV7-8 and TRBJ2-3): GAGVSQSPRYKVAKRGQDVALRCDPISGHVSLFWYQQALGQGPEFLTYFQNEAQLDKSGLPSDRFFAERPEGSVSTLKIQRTQQEDSAVYLCASSSRYTSGGPEPDTQYFGPGTRLTVL.

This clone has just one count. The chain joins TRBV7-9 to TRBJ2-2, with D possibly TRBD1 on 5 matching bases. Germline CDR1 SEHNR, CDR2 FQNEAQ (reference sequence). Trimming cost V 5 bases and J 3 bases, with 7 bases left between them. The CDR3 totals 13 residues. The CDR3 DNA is TGTGCCAGCAGCGTACAGGACACCGGGGAGCTGTTTTTT. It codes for CASSVQDTGELFF.

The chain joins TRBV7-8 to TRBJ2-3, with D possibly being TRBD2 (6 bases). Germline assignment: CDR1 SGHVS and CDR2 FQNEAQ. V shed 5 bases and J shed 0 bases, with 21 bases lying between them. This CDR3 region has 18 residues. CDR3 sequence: CASSPSIIAGTSTDTQYF. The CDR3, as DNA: TGTGCCAGCAGCCCGTCAATTATCGCGGGGACTAGCACAGATACGCAGTATTTT.

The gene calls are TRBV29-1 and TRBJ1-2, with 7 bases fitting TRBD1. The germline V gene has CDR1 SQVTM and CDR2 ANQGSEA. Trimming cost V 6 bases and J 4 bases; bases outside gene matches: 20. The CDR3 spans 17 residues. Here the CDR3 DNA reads TGCAGCGTCCATCCGGGACAGTCACCTAAGGGGAGCTATGGCTACACCTTC. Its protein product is CSVHPGQSPKGSYGYTF. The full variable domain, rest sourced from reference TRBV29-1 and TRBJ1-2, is SAVISQKPSRDICQRGTSLTIQCQVDSQVTMMFWYRQQPGQSLTLIATANQGSEATYESGFVIDKFPISRPNLTFSTLTVSNMSPEDSSIYLCSVHPGQSPKGSYGYTFGSGTRLTVV.

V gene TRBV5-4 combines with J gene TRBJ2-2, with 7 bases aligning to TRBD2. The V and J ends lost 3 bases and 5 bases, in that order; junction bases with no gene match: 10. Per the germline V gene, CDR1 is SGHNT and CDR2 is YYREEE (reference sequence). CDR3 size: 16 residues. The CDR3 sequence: CASSSGGLLNTGELFF. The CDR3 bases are TGTGCCAGCAGCTCGGGGGGACTGCTGAATACCGGGGAGCTGTTTTTT.

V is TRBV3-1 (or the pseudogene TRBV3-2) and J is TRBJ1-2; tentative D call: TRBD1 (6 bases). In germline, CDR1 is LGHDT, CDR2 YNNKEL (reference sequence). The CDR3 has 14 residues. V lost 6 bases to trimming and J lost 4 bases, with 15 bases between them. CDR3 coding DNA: TGTGCCAGCAGACAGGACAGCGGGGTCTATGGCTACACCTTC. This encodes CASRQDSGVYGYTF.

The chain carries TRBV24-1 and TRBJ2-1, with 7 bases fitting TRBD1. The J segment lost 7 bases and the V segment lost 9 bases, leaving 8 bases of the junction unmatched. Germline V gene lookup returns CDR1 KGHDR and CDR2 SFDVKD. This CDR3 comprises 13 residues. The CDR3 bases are TGTGCCACCTGGACAGGTTTACTTAATGAGCAGTTCTTC. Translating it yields CATWTGLLNEQFF.

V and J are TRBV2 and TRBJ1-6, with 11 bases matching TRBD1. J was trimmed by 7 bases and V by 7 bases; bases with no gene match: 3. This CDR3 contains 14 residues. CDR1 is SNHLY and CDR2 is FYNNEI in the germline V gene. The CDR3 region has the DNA TGTGCCAGCAACGGGGACAGGGGGAATTCACCCCTCCACTTT. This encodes CASNGDRGNSPLHF.

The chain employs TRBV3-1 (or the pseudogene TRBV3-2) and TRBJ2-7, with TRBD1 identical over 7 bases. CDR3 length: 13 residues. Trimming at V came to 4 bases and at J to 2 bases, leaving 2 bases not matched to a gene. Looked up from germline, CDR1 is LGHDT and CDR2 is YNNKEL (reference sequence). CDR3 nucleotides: TGTGCCAGCAGCCGAGGGACAGCCTACGAGCAGTACTTC. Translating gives CASSRGTAYEQYF.